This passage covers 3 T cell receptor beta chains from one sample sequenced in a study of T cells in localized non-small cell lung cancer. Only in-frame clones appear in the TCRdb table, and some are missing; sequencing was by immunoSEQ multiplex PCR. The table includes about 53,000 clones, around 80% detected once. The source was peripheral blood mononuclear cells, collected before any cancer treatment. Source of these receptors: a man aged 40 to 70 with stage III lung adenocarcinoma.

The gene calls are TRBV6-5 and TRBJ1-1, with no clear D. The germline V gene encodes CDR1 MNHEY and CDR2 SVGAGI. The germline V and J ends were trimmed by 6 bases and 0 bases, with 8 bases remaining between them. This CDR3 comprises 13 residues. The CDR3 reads CASSHLVNTEAFF. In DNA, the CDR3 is TGTGCCAGCAGCCATTTAGTGAACACTGAAGCTTTCTTT.

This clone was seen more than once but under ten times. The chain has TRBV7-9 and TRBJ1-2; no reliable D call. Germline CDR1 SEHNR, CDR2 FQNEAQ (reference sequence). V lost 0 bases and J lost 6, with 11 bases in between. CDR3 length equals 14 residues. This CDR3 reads CASSLALAADGYTF. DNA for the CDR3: TGTGCCAGCAGCTTAGCTCTAGCTGCCGATGGCTACACCTTC.

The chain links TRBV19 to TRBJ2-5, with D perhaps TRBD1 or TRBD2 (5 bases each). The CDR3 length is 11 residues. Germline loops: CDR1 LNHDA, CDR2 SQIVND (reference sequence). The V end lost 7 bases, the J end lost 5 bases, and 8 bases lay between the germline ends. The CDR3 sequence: CASKGTETQYF. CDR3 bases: TGTGCCAGTAAGGGGACGGAGACCCAGTACTTC.